These 9 T cell receptor beta chains came from one sample sequenced in a study of CD8 T cells in Susac syndrome. Random hexamers were used to reverse transcribe an amount of about 0.5 to 1 ug RNA. TCRdb recomputed calls from the immunoSEQ multiplex PCR reads with MiXCR, one row per CDR3 protein. The table has roughly 110,000 distinct CDR3 sequences, approximately 93% seen once; the top ten hold 0.41%. Sequencing input: CD8+ T cells from PBMCs. All receptors derive from a human donor with Susac syndrome.

This clonotype has only a few counts. The chain links TRBV5-4 to TRBJ1-6; D unclear. Germline-derived CDR1 and CDR2 are SGHNT and YYREEE (reference sequence). CDR3 size: 12 residues. V was clipped by 1 base and J by 6 bases, with 2 bases between them. The CDR3: CASSLSNSPLHF. As DNA, the CDR3 is TGTGCCAGCAGCTTGAGTAATTCACCCCTCCACTTT.

The CDR3 DNA follows: TGTGCCAGCAGCGTAGCAGGGTCGTACCAAGAGACCCAGTACTTC. Its protein product is CASSVAGSYQETQYF. The chain combines TRBV9 with TRBJ2-5, with D possibly TRBD1 on 5 matching bases. V was cut by 0 bases and J by 0 bases, with 9 bases left in between. The CDR3 runs to 15 residues. Germline V lookup: CDR1 SGDLS, CDR2 YYNGEE.

V and J are TRBV20-1 and TRBJ2-1; 7 bases line up with TRBD1. Germline loops: CDR1 DFQATT, CDR2 SNEGSKA (reference sequence). Trimming cost V 0 bases and J 6 bases; bases outside gene matches: 8. CDR3 length equals 15 residues. CDR3: CSARDRDRNSNEQFF. In nucleotides, the CDR3 is TGCAGTGCTAGAGATAGGGACAGAAATTCCAATGAGCAGTTCTTC.

The chain employs TRBV15 and TRBJ2-1; D uncertain. V was pared by 0 bases and J by 5 bases, with 8 bases between. The CDR3 is 14 residues long. Germline CDR1 is LNHNV and CDR2 is YYDKDF (reference sequence). The CDR3 DNA follows: TGTGCCACCAGCAGAGAGCTAGGTGACAATGAGCAGTTCTTC. As protein: CATSRELGDNEQFF.

The genes are TRBV2 and TRBJ2-7; a possible D gene is TRBD2 (5 bases). This CDR3 has 14 residues. The germline V and J ends were trimmed by 7 bases and 0 bases, with 13 bases remaining between them. Per the germline V gene, CDR1 is SNHLY and CDR2 is FYNNEI. The CDR3 coding sequence is TGTGCCAGCACGGACGGACTCAACTCCTACGAGCAGTACTTC. Translated: CASTDGLNSYEQYF.

The chain combines TRBV29-1 with TRBJ1-2; D possibly corresponds to TRBD1 (5 bases). Trimming left V 6 bases short and J 8 bases short, with 19 bases between. CDR3 length equals 13 residues. CDR1 and CDR2 (germline): SQVTM, ANQGSEA. In nucleotides, the CDR3 is TGCAGCGTCAGGACGGGGATGGGGGAAGGCTACACCTTC. Its translation is CSVRTGMGEGYTF. Combining the CDR3 with reference TRBV29-1 and TRBJ1-2 gives the whole variable domain SAVISQKPSRDICQRGTSLTIQCQVDSQVTMMFWYRQQPGQSLTLIATANQGSEATYESGFVIDKFPISRPNLTFSTLTVSNMSPEDSSIYLCSVRTGMGEGYTFGSGTRLTVV.

The chain joins TRBV4-1 to TRBJ2-7; tentatively, D is TRBD1 or TRBD2 (5 bases each). CDR3 length equals 14 residues. Germline V gives CDR1 MGHRA, CDR2 YSYEKL. Trimming cost V 4 bases and J 3 bases, with 13 bases left between them. The CDR3, as DNA: TGCGCCAGCAGCCCAACCCGAGGGGACTACGAGCAGTACTTC. The encoded protein is CASSPTRGDYEQYF.

V gene TRBV6-1 combines with J gene TRBJ1-2; D is perhaps TRBD1 (5 bases). Per the germline V gene, CDR1 is MNHNS and CDR2 is SASEGT. The V end lost 3 bases, the J end lost 4 bases, and 9 bases lay between the germline ends. The CDR3 spans 13 residues. DNA for the CDR3: TGTGCCAGCAGTGACAGGGACGGCTATGGCTACACCTTC. Its translation is CASSDRDGYGYTF.

The chain combines TRBV25-1 with TRBJ1-6, with a tentative D call TRBD1 (6 bases). The germline gives CDR1 MGHDK, CDR2 SYGVNS. The CDR3 loop spans 13 amino acids. With 8 bases removed from V and 6 bases from J, the gap between germline ends came to 11 bases. The CDR3 DNA reads as TGTGCCAGCCAAACAGGGAGTAATTCACCCCTCCACTTT. Translation: CASQTGSNSPLHF. Full variable domain (outside the CDR3, taken from reference TRBV25-1 and TRBJ1-6): EADIYQTPRYLVIGTGKKITLECSQTMGHDKMYWYQQDPGMELHLIHYSYGVNSTEKGDLSSESTVSRIRTEHFPLTLESARPSHTSQYLCASQTGSNSPLHFGNGTRLTVT.